A selection of T cell receptor beta chains follows, all from one sample in a study of T cell responses to AZD1222 COVID-19 vaccine. The method was immunoSEQ multiplex PCR; TCRdb's version includes in-frame clones alone and lacks a portion of them. This table has about 130,000 clones, less than 95% appearing once. This sample comprised peripheral blood, obtained on day 0 of MenACWY control vaccination. The receptors were gathered from an adult in good health. Both conserved end residues are part of each CDR3. The D gene is left open where the match is weak. Where a row states a size, it is once, few, many or the class of an expanded clone; other rows omit it.

V gene: TRBV6-6
J gene: TRBJ1-1
clone size: -
D gene: -
CDR3 DNA: TGTGCCAGCAGTTTCACGACAGGCGGTTGGACTGAAGCTTTCTTT
CDR3 protein: CASSFTTGGWTEAFF

V gene: TRBV15
J gene: TRBJ1-2
clone size: -
D gene: TRBD1
CDR3 DNA: TGTGCCACCCAAGGGACAGGGCCACCTAACTATGGCTACACCTTC
CDR3 protein: CATQGTGPPNYGYTF

V gene: TRBV28
J gene: TRBJ2-3
clone size: once
D gene: -
CDR3 DNA: TGTGCCAGCAGTTTTATAGGTCGGGGGCAGTATTTT
CDR3 protein: CASSFIGRGQYF

V gene: TRBV6-5
J gene: TRBJ1-2
clone size: -
D gene: -
CDR3 DNA: TGTGCCAGCACCCGGGTAGGGGTTGGCTATGGCTACACCTTC
CDR3 protein: CASTRVGVGYGYTF

V gene: TRBV11-2
J gene: TRBJ2-1
clone size: -
D gene: -
CDR3 DNA: TGTGCCAGCAGCGACACTAGCCCGAGTGAGCAGTTCTTC
CDR3 protein: CASSDTSPSEQFF

V gene: TRBV5-1
J gene: TRBJ1-6
clone size: -
D gene: -
CDR3 DNA: TGCGCCAGCAGACGGCAGGGCGATAATTCACCCCTCCACTTT
CDR3 protein: CASRRQGDNSPLHF

V gene: TRBV29-1
J gene: TRBJ1-1
clone size: -
D gene: -
CDR3 DNA: TGCAGCGTTTTAACAGCTCTGAACACTGAAGCTTTCTTT
CDR3 protein: CSVLTALNTEAFF

V gene: TRBV28
J gene: TRBJ2-1
clone size: -
D gene: TRBD1
CDR3 DNA: TGTGCCACGGCCCTGGACAGGGGAATTTTGGAGCAGTTCTTC
CDR3 protein: CATALDRGILEQFF

V gene: TRBV5-6
J gene: TRBJ2-7
clone size: -
D gene: TRBD2
CDR3 DNA: TGTGCCAGCAGCATACTAGCGGGAGGCCTCTACGAGCAGTACTTC
CDR3 protein: CASSILAGGLYEQYF

V gene: TRBV2
J gene: TRBJ1-6
clone size: -
D gene: -
CDR3 DNA: TGTGCCAGCAGTGAACAGGGTCGCTATAATTCACCCCTCCACTTT
CDR3 protein: CASSEQGRYNSPLHF

V gene: TRBV24-1
J gene: TRBJ2-1
clone size: -
D gene: -
CDR3 DNA: TGTGCCACCAGTGATTTGGATGGGAATGAGCAGTTCTTC
CDR3 protein: CATSDLDGNEQFF

V gene: TRBV6-6
J gene: TRBJ1-1
clone size: -
D gene: -
CDR3 DNA: TGTGCCAGCAGTTACCTAGCGGGGGGCGACACTGAAGCTTTCTTT
CDR3 protein: CASSYLAGGDTEAFF

V gene: TRBV28
J gene: TRBJ1-1
clone size: -
D gene: -
CDR3 DNA: TGTGCCAGCAGCACAGCGGGACGGGGGGACACTGAAGCTTTCTTT
CDR3 protein: CASSTAGRGDTEAFF

V gene: TRBV18
J gene: TRBJ1-1
clone size: -
D gene: -
CDR3 DNA: TGTGCCAGCTCGGGGTGGTCAAAAATGAACACTGAAGCTTTCTTT
CDR3 protein: CASSGWSKMNTEAFF

V gene: TRBV5-1
J gene: TRBJ1-6
clone size: -
D gene: -
CDR3 DNA: TGCGCCAGCAGCTTCGGCAGCTCCTATAATTCACCCCTCCACTTT
CDR3 protein: CASSFGSSYNSPLHF

V gene: TRBV19
J gene: TRBJ2-1
clone size: once
D gene: -
CDR3 DNA: TGTGCCAGTAGTCCACCCCCCTCGACTTTAGGGCGGAATGAGCAGTTCTTC
CDR3 protein: CASSPPPSTLGRNEQFF

V gene: TRBV5-1
J gene: TRBJ2-7
clone size: -
D gene: -
CDR3 DNA: TGCGCCAGCAGCTTTACAGGCTCCTACGAGCAGTACTTC
CDR3 protein: CASSFTGSYEQYF

V gene: TRBV27
J gene: TRBJ1-1
clone size: -
D gene: -
CDR3 DNA: TGTGCCAGCAGTTTATGGGCAGGGAACACTGAAGCTTTCTTT
CDR3 protein: CASSLWAGNTEAFF

V gene: TRBV12-2
J gene: TRBJ1-5
clone size: -
D gene: -
CDR3 DNA: TGTGCAAGTCGCTTAGCAATGACAGGATCCGATAGCAATCAGCCCCAGCATTTT
CDR3 protein: CASRLAMTGSDSNQPQHF